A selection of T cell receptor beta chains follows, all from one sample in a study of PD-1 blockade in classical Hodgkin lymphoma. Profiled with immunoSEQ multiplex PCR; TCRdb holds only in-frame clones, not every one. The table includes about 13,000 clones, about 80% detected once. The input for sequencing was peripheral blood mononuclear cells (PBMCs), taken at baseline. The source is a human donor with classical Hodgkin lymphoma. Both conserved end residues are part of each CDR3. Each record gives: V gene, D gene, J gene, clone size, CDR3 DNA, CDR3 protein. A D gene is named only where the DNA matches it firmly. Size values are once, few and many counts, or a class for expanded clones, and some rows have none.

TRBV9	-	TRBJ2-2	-	TGTGCCAGCAGCGTAGGAGGCGGGACCAACACCGGGGAGCTGTTTTTT	CASSVGGGTNTGELFF
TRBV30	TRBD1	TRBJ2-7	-	TGTGCCTGGGCAGGGGGTCGTAGCTCCTACGAGCAGTACTTC	CAWAGGRSSYEQYF
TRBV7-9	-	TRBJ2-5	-	TGTGCCAGCAGCTTAGCGATCCAAGAGACCCAGTACTTC	CASSLAIQETQYF
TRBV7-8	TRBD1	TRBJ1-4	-	TGTGCCAGCAGCCCTGGGACAGTTGTCGGGGAAAATGAAAAACTGTTTTTT	CASSPGTVVGENEKLFF
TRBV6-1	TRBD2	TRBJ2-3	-	TGTGCCAGCAGTGAAGCCGCGGGGGGTAGCACAGATACGCAGTATTTT	CASSEAAGGSTDTQYF
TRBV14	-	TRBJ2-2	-	TGTGCCAGCAGCCAAATGCCGAACTCTGCCGGGGAGCTGTTTTTT	CASSQMPNSAGELFF
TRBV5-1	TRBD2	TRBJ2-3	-	TGCGCCAGCAGCTTGGAGTTACTAAGCGGGGGGGCTCCAGATACGCAGTATTTT	CASSLELLSGGAPDTQYF
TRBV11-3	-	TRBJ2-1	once	TGTGCCAGCAGCTTAGGTCGGGACTACAATGAGCAGTTCTTC	CASSLGRDYNEQFF
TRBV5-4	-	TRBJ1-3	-	TGTGCCAGCAGCTTGTTTGGCGGGAACACCATATATTTT	CASSLFGGNTIYF
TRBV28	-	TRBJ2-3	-	TGTGCCAGCAGTTTTACGGATAGCACAGATACGCAGTATTTT	CASSFTDSTDTQYF
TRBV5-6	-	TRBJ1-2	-	TGTGCCAGCAGTCCGCCTTTGGGACTAAACTATGGCTACACCTTC	CASSPPLGLNYGYTF
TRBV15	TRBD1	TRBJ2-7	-	TGTGCCACCAGATCACAGGGGACCTACGAGCAGTACTTC	CATRSQGTYEQYF
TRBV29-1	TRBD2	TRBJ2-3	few	TGCAGCGCATTAAGTGAGACTAGCGGGGAGGCCTTTAGCACAGATACGCAGTATTTT	CSALSETSGEAFSTDTQYF
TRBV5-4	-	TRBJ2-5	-	TGTGCCAGCAGCTCGGCCCTGGGAATTACGGACTTTACGTACCAAGAGACCCAGTACTTC	CASSSALGITDFTYQETQYF
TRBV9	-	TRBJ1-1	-	TGTGCCAGCAGCGTTTCGGGGGGCGCGAGGACTGAAGCTTTCTTT	CASSVSGGARTEAFF
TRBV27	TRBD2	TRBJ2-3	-	TGTGCCAGCAGTCCCGGGACTAGCGGGATGAGGGCAGATACGCAGTATTTT	CASSPGTSGMRADTQYF
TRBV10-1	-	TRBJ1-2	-	TGCGCCAGCAGTGATGGGTCCTTATATGGCTACACCTTC	CASSDGSLYGYTF
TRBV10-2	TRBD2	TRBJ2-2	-	TGCGCCAGCAGCCTAGCGGGAGAGCCCTCCGGGGAGCTGTTTTTT	CASSLAGEPSGELFF
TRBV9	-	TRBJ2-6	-	TGTGCCAGCAGCGGAGACAGAGTGACTTTC	CASSGDRVTF
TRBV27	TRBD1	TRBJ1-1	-	TGTGCCAGCAGTTCCCAAATTTGGGGAGGACAGGGGTTTTTGAACACTGAAGCTTTCTTT	CASSSQIWGGQGFLNTEAFF
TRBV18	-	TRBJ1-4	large	TGTGCCAGCTGCCCAGCCGGGTGTGAAAAACTGTTTTTT	CASCPAGCEKLFF
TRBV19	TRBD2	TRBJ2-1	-	TGTGCCAGTAGCCCCCCCGGGACTAGGGTGAAGAATGAGCAGTTCTTC	CASSPPGTRVKNEQFF
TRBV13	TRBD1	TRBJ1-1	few	TGTGCCAGCAGCCCCGGGACAGGGGGGTTAAACACTGAAGCTTTCTTT	CASSPGTGGLNTEAFF
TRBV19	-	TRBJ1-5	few	TGTGCCACAGGATGGACTAGCAATCAGCCCCAGCATTTT	CATGWTSNQPQHF
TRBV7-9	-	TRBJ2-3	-	TGTGCCAGCAGCTCCGTAGGACCCTCGGGTACGCAGTATTTT	CASSSVGPSGTQYF
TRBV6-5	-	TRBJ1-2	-	TGTGCCAGCAGTTCTGGGAGCGGTGGCTACACCTTC	CASSSGSGGYTF
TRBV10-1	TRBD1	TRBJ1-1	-	TGCGCCAGCAATTCGCCTCACAGGGGGCAACAGAAGAACACTGAAGCTTTCTTT	CASNSPHRGQQKNTEAFF
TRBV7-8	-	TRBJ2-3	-	TGTGCCAGCAGCTTAGCCAGCGCAGATACGCAGTATTTT	CASSLASADTQYF
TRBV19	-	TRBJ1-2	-	TGTGCCAGTAGTGATGGGGCTTTTGGCTACACCTTC	CASSDGAFGYTF
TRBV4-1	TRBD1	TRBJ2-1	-	TGCGCCAGCAGCCAACGGGGACAGGGCGACAATGAGCAGTTCTTC	CASSQRGQGDNEQFF
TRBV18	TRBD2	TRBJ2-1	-	TGTGCCAGCTCACCCGCTAGCGGGAGCTACAATGAGCAGTTCTTC	CASSPASGSYNEQFF
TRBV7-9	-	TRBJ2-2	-	TGTGCCACCCCGAAAGACAGCGTCTTGAACACCGGGGAGCTGTTTTTT	CATPKDSVLNTGELFF